A single sample gave rise to the 22 T cell receptor beta chains below, sequenced in a study of blood T cell repertoires in COVID-19. Profiling relied on immunoSEQ multiplex PCR, and the TCRdb table lists in-frame clones only, not all of them. This sample has fewer than 400,000 clones; 85% occur once, and the top ten carry 3% to 4%. Source material: peripheral blood. Source of these receptors: a woman between 18 and 29 years old with acute or convalescent COVID-19.

This clone has a handful of counts. V and J are TRBV5-1 and TRBJ1-4; 8 nucleotides match TRBD1. This CDR3 is 14 amino acids long. Germline-derived CDR1 and CDR2 are SGHRS and YFSETQ. J gave up 8 bases and V 0 bases, and 3 bases lay outside the gene matches. CDR3 in amino acids: CASSLAGGEEKLFF. CDR3 nucleotides: TGCGCCAGCAGCTTGGCAGGGGGCGAAGAAAAACTGTTTTTT.

V gene TRBV10-3 combines with J gene TRBJ2-3; D might be TRBD2 (6 bases). The V end was cut by 4 bases, the J end by 0 bases, with 20 bases between. Germline V CDR1 and CDR2: ENHRY, SYGVKD. The CDR3 runs to 18 residues. The CDR3 nucleotides are TGTGCCATCAGTGCCAAGTTTCTGGCGGGACTTAGCACAGATACGCAGTATTTT. This gives the protein CAISAKFLAGLSTDTQYF.

This chain joins TRBV11-1 and TRBJ1-1; 9 bases are shared with TRBD1. This CDR3 has 16 amino acids. Germline V gene data show CDR1 as SGHAT and CDR2 as FQDESV (reference sequence). After removal of 4 bases from V and 2 bases from J, the junction contained 8 bases not matched to a gene. CDR3 sequence (DNA): TGTGCCAGCAGCTCACCGACCACAGGGGGCAACACTGAAGCTTTCTTT. It specifies CASSSPTTGGNTEAFF.

This clone was recorded once. CDR3 in amino acids: CASSSPEGQGANEQFF. The CDR3 nucleotides read TGTGCCAGCAGCTCCCCCGAGGGACAGGGGGCCAATGAGCAGTTCTTC. The V and J genes are TRBV5-4 and TRBJ2-1; 12 nucleotides align to TRBD1. The CDR3 runs to 16 residues. J was trimmed by 6 bases and V by 3 bases; bases with no gene match: 7. The germline V gene encodes CDR1 SGHNT and CDR2 YYREEE (reference sequence).

V usage is TRBV18 and J usage is TRBJ2-5; D unclear. Germline loops: CDR1 KGHSH, CDR2 LQKENI. This CDR3 has 14 amino acids. The germline V and J ends were trimmed by 3 bases and 5 bases, with 13 bases remaining between them. CDR3 sequence reads: CASSPPGISETQYF. The CDR3 DNA reads TGTGCCAGCTCACCGCCGGGTATTTCGGAGACCCAGTACTTC.

V and J are TRBV27 and TRBJ2-5; tentatively, D is TRBD2 (6 bases). This CDR3 spans 14 amino acids. Trimming pared 10 bases from V and 2 bases from J, leaving 17 bases between. Looked up from germline, CDR1 is MNHEY and CDR2 is SMNVEV (reference sequence). Here the CDR3 reads CATSGRGGQETQYF. The CDR3 DNA follows: TGTGCCACCTCGGGGCGGGGTGGGCAAGAGACCCAGTACTTC.

For this clone: The sample contains more than one DNA sequence encoding this CDR3. The chain links TRBV7-3 to TRBJ1-2, with 7 bases lining up with TRBD1. CDR1 and CDR2 from the germline V gene are SGHTA and FQGTGA. Trimming removed 1 base from V and 8 bases from J; junction bases left unmatched: 4. The CDR3 contains 13 residues. The CDR3 sequence: CASSLSQGGGYTF. CDR3 in DNA: TGTGCCAGCAGCTTAAGCCAGGGGGGAGGCTACACCTTC.

The V gene is TRBV2, the J gene TRBJ1-2; D might be TRBD1 (6 bases). Trimming removed 1 base at V and 6 bases at J, with 15 bases between. Germline CDR1 is SNHLY and CDR2 is FYNNEI. The CDR3 runs 15 residues. CDR3 residues: CASSEGRGQKDGYTF. DNA for the CDR3: TGTGCCAGCAGTGAAGGTCGCGGACAGAAGGATGGCTACACCTTC. Looking up the rest from reference TRBV2 and TRBJ1-2 gives the full variable domain: EPEVTQTPSHQVTQMGQEVILRCVPISNHLYFYWYRQILGQKVEFLVSFYNNEISEKSEIFDDQFSVERPDGSNFTLKIRSTKLEDSAMYFCASSEGRGQKDGYTFGSGTRLTVV.

The chain carries TRBV5-1 and TRBJ1-1; possibly TRBD1 for D (6 bases). V shed 4 bases and J shed 4 bases, with 17 bases lying between them. Germline-derived CDR1 and CDR2 are SGHRS and YFSETQ. The CDR3 has 15 amino acids. The chain's CDR3 is CASSPLQGLGTEAFF. In nucleotides, the CDR3 is TGCGCCAGCAGCCCTTTGCAGGGGCTAGGCACTGAAGCTTTCTTT. The full variable domain, rest sourced from reference TRBV5-1 and TRBJ1-1, is KAGVTQTPRYLIKTRGQQVTLSCSPISGHRSVSWYQQTPGQGLQFLFEYFSETQRNKGNFPGRFSGRQFSNSRSEMNVSTLELGDSALYLCASSPLQGLGTEAFFGQGTRLTVV.

There are a few counts of this clone. This chain joins TRBV6-2 or TRBV6-3 and TRBJ1-5; D ambiguous. The CDR3 is made up of 13 amino acids. V lost 6 bases and J 3 bases, leaving 9 bases between the germline ends. Germline CDR1 MNHEY, CDR2 SVGEGT. CDR3 sequence: CASSLQSNQPQHF. CDR3 sequence (DNA): TGTGCCAGCAGCTTGCAGTCCAATCAGCCCCAGCATTTT.

Here the CDR3 reads CASSLTGQGETQYF. CDR3 nucleotide sequence: TGTGCCAGCAGCTTAACGGGACAGGGGGAGACCCAGTACTTC. The chain recombines TRBV7-3 with TRBJ2-5; 10 bases are shared with TRBD1. CDR3 length equals 14 residues. Per germline, CDR1 SGHTA and CDR2 FQGTGA. Trimming took 0 bases from V and 5 from J; bases not matched to a gene: 0.

The V call is TRBV28, the J call TRBJ2-7; D perhaps matches TRBD2 (5 bases). Germline assignment: CDR1 MDHEN and CDR2 SYDVKM. This CDR3 is 12 amino acids long. V shed 5 bases and J shed 7 bases, with 12 bases lying between them. The chain's CDR3 is CASSVLVSEQYF. Written as DNA, the CDR3 is TGTGCCAGCAGTGTACTAGTAAGTGAGCAGTACTTC. Drawing the rest from reference TRBV28 and TRBJ2-7, the complete variable domain is DVKVTQSSRYLVKRTGEKVFLECVQDMDHENMFWYRQDPGLGLRLIYFSYDVKMKEKGDIPEGYSVSREKKERFSLILESASTNQTSMYLCASSVLVSEQYFGPGTRLTVT.

The chain employs TRBV27 and TRBJ1-2, with D possibly TRBD1 on 6 matching bases. Trimming pared 3 bases from V and 1 base from J, leaving 12 bases between. CDR1 is MNHEY and CDR2 is SMNVEV in the germline V gene (reference sequence). This CDR3 is built from 15 residues. The DNA of the CDR3 is TGTGCCAGCAGTTTCCAGACAGGTAGTAACTATGGCTACACCTTC. Its protein product is CASSFQTGSNYGYTF.

This chain connects TRBV7-9 to TRBJ1-2; D might be TRBD1 (6 bases). From germline, CDR1 is SEHNR and CDR2 FQNEAQ (reference sequence). This CDR3 is built from 14 residues. Trimming left V 5 bases short and J 3 bases short, with 13 bases between. The CDR3: CASSTQRQDYGYTF. CDR3 sequence (DNA): TGTGCCAGCAGCACCCAAAGACAGGACTATGGCTACACCTTC.

The chain joins TRBV13 to TRBJ1-1; D is undetermined. Trimming left V 5 bases short and J 1 base short, with 14 bases between. The CDR3 totals 15 residues. Per the germline V gene, CDR1 is PRHDT and CDR2 is FYEKMQ (reference sequence). The CDR3 loop is CASSPRGKGNTEAFF. The CDR3 DNA sequence: TGTGCCAGCAGCCCCCGCGGCAAAGGGAACACTGAAGCTTTCTTT.

This chain joins TRBV7-2 and TRBJ2-7; 11 nucleotides agree with TRBD2. This CDR3 region has 15 residues. V trimming: 3 bases; J trimming: 2 bases; junction bases outside the gene matches: 3. CDR1 and CDR2 from the germline V gene are SGHTA and FQGNSA. The CDR3 bases are TGTGCCAGCAGCTTGGGACTAGCGGATGCCTACGAGCAGTACTTC. Translation gives CASSLGLADAYEQYF.

The chain has TRBV7-9 and TRBJ1-3; a weak D match, TRBD1 (6 bases). CDR3 size: 18 residues. V lost 5 bases, J lost 0 bases, and 20 bases lay in between. Germline V lookup: CDR1 SEHNR, CDR2 FQNEAQ (reference sequence). The CDR3 loop reads CASSVRTGGGSSGNTIYF. CDR3 DNA sequence: TGTGCCAGCAGCGTCCGTACGGGGGGCGGCAGCTCTGGAAACACCATATATTTT.

The rearrangement uses TRBV12-3 or TRBV12-4 and TRBJ1-1, with TRBD1 identical over 7 bases. Trimming removed 5 bases from V and 1 base from J; junction bases left unmatched: 1. The CDR3 loop spans 13 amino acids. The CDR3 region has the DNA TGTGCCAGCAGTAGACAGGGGAACACTGAAGCTTTCTTT. It encodes CASSRQGNTEAFF.

The chain recombines TRBV5-6 with TRBJ1-6, with D perhaps TRBD1 (5 bases). The CDR3 sequence is 15 residues long. V was clipped by 2 bases and J by 0 bases, with 6 bases between them. In germline, CDR1 is SGHDT, CDR2 YYEEEE. The CDR3 loop is CASSLRGSYNSPLHF. CDR3 in DNA: TGTGCCAGCAGCTTAAGGGGCTCCTATAATTCACCCCTCCACTTT.

The rearrangement uses TRBV5-1 and TRBJ2-3; D not certain. CDR1 is SGHRS and CDR2 is YFSETQ in the germline V gene. V was shortened by 1 base and J by 2 bases, with 20 bases between the two germline ends. The CDR3 has 18 residues. The CDR3 region is CASSLLFGTPEITDTQYF. In DNA, the CDR3 is TGCGCCAGCAGCTTGTTATTTGGCACCCCCGAAATCACAGATACGCAGTATTTT.

This clone was observed once. The rearrangement uses TRBV28 and TRBJ1-4; a weak D match, TRBD1 (5 bases). V was pared by 5 bases and J by 8 bases, with 15 bases between. This CDR3 is built from 14 residues. Germline CDR1 is MDHEN and CDR2 is SYDVKM. The CDR3, as DNA: TGTGCCAGCAGTCCGAGTGACAGTCGGGAAAAACTGTTTTTT. Protein sequence: CASSPSDSREKLFF.

The chain is built from TRBV5-4 and TRBJ1-2, with 7 positions matching TRBD1. V lost 3 bases to trimming and J lost 3 bases; unmatched junction nucleotides: 5. Germline CDR1 is SGHNT and CDR2 is YYREEE (reference sequence). The CDR3 runs to 14 residues. The chain's CDR3 is CASSSDRDHYGYTF. CDR3 nucleotides: TGTGCCAGCAGCTCAGACAGGGATCACTATGGCTACACCTTC.